This TCR beta chain was identified during a study of blood T cell repertoires in COVID-19. Study context: Nucleic acid was either cDNA or gDNA, and it came from T cells, B-cell-depleted T cells, or PBMCs.

Per the original methods: Amplification with reference gene primers provided the estimates of nucleated cell counts. Sequencing used immunoSEQ multiplex PCR; TCRdb keeps in-frame clones, though not all of them. The DNA was the basis for D and trimming; V, J and clone size are from that table. This table has around 240,000 clones, approximately 86% appearing once. This clone has only one observation. V was pared by 0 bases and J by 0 bases, with 24 bases between. Germline lookup yields CDR1 MNHEY and CDR2 SVGEGT. This CDR3 has 21 residues. This chain uses TRBV6-2 or TRBV6-3 with TRBJ1-3, with D tentatively TRBD1 (5 bases). Sequenced input: peripheral blood. This TCR derives from a young woman who had recovered from COVID-19. CDR3: CASSYSRSGGVNFFSGNTIYF. CDR3 DNA: TGTGCCAGCAGTTACTCTAGGAGCGGAGGGGTCAACTTCTTCTCTGGAAACACCATATATTTT.